This TCR beta chain derives from a study of response to subunit inactivated influenza vaccine (dated by TCRdb to the late 2010s). For the study in its entirety: To follow how T cells responded to a trivalent subunit inactivated influenza vaccine, the researchers relied on deep quantitative profiling of the T cell receptor repertoire. General study outcomes and caveats: The authors suggested that each seasonal influenza vaccination may recruit only a limited number of new T cells.

Taken from the germline V gene, the CDR1 and CDR2 loops are SQVTM and ANQGSEA. Ends trimmed: V by 5 bases, J by 3 bases; bases unmatched to a gene: 11. Taken from cysteine to phenylalanine, the CDR3 has 15 residues. Only the CDR3 DNA stays, 45 bases, in frame from base 1. This clonotype appeared many times. What this receptor recognizes is not known. No clone much larger than this one lies a single base away; base qualities are absent. Receptor libraries were prepared by RT-PCR. The instrument was an Illumina HiSeq 2500. TCRdb passed the public sequencing reads through fastp at Q25 and MiXCR, retaining productive beta sequences. Rows are combined by CDR3 protein, so each entry shows the most common genes and DNA. In all, the sample holds 860,000 or so distinct CDR3 sequences, and around 20% of those were seen once. Together, the top ten hold roughly a tenth of the sample.

Rearrangement joined TRBV29-1 to TRBJ2-3; TRBD1 aligns with 7 central bases. The material sequenced was PBMCs from blood, taken less than 6 days after vaccination. This clonotype originated in a middle-aged man who received an inactivated influenza vaccine. Donor details come from another sample of the same person, matched by shared clones. The nucleotides are TGCAGCGTTCTCTGGACAGGAGGCATTACAGATACGCAGTATTTT. Translated, it gives CSVLWTGGITDTQYF.